The T cell receptor (beta chain) described here comes from a study of beta chain features in type 1 diabetes. Since all of the isolated RNA was reverse transcribed, expressed TCRB transcripts were what got sequenced. The repertoire was sequenced with immunoSEQ multiplex PCR; TCRdb's copy has only in-frame clones and lacks some. Among approximately 250,000 clones listed, around 14% were seen once. The CDR3 is made up of 12 amino acids. V lost 7 bases, J lost 3 bases, and 10 bases lay in between. Looked up from germline, CDR1 is SNHLY and CDR2 is FYNNEI. V usage is TRBV2 and J usage is TRBJ2-7, with D unresolved. The sequence was obtained from a woman in her 40s in good health. The sequencing input was naive CD4+ T cells from blood. The chain's CDR3 is CASTEQNYEQYF. The CDR3 DNA reads TGTGCCAGCACAGAACAGAACTACGAGCAGTACTTC.